This record concerns one T cell receptor (beta chain) sequence. The data stem from a study of blood T cell repertoires in COVID-19. In germline, CDR1 is SGHAT, CDR2 FQNNGV. The CDR3 runs 14 residues. V dropped 5 bases and J dropped 2 bases, with 13 bases sitting between them. Produced via immunoSEQ multiplex PCR; TCRdb's table is partial and in-frame only. This sample has 320,000 or so clones, with about nine tenths found just once. The receptor comes from a man aged 55 to 70 who had recovered from COVID-19. The chain has TRBV11-2 and TRBJ2-7; no definite D call. Sequencing used PBMCs or T cells enriched from blood (not recorded which). CDR3 nucleotide sequence: TGTGCCAGCAGCCGTACGATTAGAACCTACGAGCAGTACTTC. Translating it yields CASSRTIRTYEQYF.